The T cell receptor (beta chain) described here comes from a study of blood T cell repertoires in COVID-19. As handled by the study authors: The assay estimated nucleated cells by amplifying reference gene primers. Sequencing used immunoSEQ multiplex PCR; TCRdb keeps in-frame clones, though not all of them. V, J and clone size derive from that table, while D and trimming were established from the DNA sequence. The data contain under 200,000 clones, approximately 79% of them singletons. Categorization into cohorts depended on clinical history that participants reported. Germline V gene lookup returns CDR1 SNHLY and CDR2 FYNNEI. The CDR3 runs 15 residues. Losses at the gene ends were 5 bases for V and 7 bases for J; bases not matched to a gene: 14.

The chain links TRBV2 to TRBJ2-7; 7 bases agree with TRBD2. Sequenced input: PBMCs or T cells enriched from blood (not recorded which). This TCR derives from a woman in her 70s in a cohort exposed to, infected with or recovered from COVID-19 (not recorded which). This CDR3 is CASSPQLARVGEQYF. In DNA, the CDR3 is TGTGCCAGCAGTCCCCAACTAGCGAGAGTAGGAGAGCAGTACTTC.